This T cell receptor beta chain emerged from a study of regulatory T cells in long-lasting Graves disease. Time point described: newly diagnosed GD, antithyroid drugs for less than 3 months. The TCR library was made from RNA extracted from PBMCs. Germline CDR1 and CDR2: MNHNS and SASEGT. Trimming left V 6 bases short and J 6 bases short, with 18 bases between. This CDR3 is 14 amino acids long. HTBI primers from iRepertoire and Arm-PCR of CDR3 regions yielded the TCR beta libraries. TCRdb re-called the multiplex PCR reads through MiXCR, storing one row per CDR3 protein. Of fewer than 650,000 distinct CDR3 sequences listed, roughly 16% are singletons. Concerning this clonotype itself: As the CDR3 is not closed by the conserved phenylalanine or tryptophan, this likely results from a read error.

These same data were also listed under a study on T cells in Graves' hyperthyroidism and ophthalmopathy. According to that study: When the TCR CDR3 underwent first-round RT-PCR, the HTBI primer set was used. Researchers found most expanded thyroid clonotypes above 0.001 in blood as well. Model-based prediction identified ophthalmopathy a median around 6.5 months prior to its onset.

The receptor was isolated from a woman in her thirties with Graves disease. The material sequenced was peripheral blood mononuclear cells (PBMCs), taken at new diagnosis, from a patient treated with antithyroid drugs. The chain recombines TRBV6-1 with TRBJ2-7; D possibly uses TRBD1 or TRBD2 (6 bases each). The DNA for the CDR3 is TGTGCCAGCAGCTCGACGGGGGCCCTGGGCGAGCAGTACCTC. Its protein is CASSSTGALGEQYL.